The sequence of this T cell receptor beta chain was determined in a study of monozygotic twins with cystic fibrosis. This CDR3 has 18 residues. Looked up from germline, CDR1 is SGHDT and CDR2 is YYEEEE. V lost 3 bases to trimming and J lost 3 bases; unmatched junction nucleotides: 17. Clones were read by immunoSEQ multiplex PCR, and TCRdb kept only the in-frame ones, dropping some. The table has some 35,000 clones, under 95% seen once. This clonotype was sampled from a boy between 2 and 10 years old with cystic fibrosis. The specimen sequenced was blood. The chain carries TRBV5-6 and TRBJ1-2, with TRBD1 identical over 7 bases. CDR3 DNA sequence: TGTGCCAGCAGCTCAACAGGAGGACAGGCGGAAGGGCACTATGGCTACACCTTC. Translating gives CASSSTGGQAEGHYGYTF.